These 8 T cell receptor beta chains came from one sample sequenced in a study of blood T cells in healthy people across ages. The second PCR ran about 6 to 12 cycles with a sample-barcoded 5' primer and J-beta primers. TCRdb passed the 5' RACE reads through MiXCR, listing each CDR3 protein once. The sample has almost 550,000 distinct CDR3 sequences, around 24% seen once. The same data also contributed to another study, on T cells of mothers and their children.

The sample comprised blood. These receptors were taken from a boy aged 5-17 years in good health.

The chain combines TRBV15 with TRBJ2-3; 7 bases line up with TRBD1. This CDR3 has 15 amino acids. CDR1 and CDR2 (germline): LNHNV, YYDKDF (reference sequence). V dropped 1 base and J dropped 0; count of bases not matched to a gene: 1. CDR3 sequence (DNA): TGTGCCACCAGCAGAGGACAGGGAAGCACAGATACGCAGTATTTT. Residues: CATSRGQGSTDTQYF.

In its sample, this clonotype was seen a few times. The chain joins TRBV9 to TRBJ2-1, with TRBD2 as a possible D gene (5 bases). Per germline, CDR1 SGDLS and CDR2 YYNGEE. This CDR3 is 14 amino acids long. Trimming took off 3 bases at V and 5 bases at J, with 12 bases between the two ends. The CDR3 region has the DNA TGTGCCAGCAGCGCACCTTCCGGGGACAATGAGCAGTTCTTC. Translation gives CASSAPSGDNEQFF.

This clonotype was recorded a few times. The chain employs TRBV2 and TRBJ2-7; D ambiguous. Germline lookup yields CDR1 SNHLY and CDR2 FYNNEI. V lost 10 bases, J lost 3 bases, and 19 bases lay in between. This CDR3 region has 14 residues. The chain's CDR3 is CATTSPDWGYEQYF. In DNA, the CDR3 is TGTGCCACCACCAGTCCTGATTGGGGCTACGAGCAGTACTTC.

The chain couples TRBV28 to TRBJ2-5, with D hard to call. Near its end, the DNA agrees better with TRBJ2-1, so the J call may be wrong. Germline V lookup: CDR1 MDHEN, CDR2 SYDVKM. This CDR3 has 12 amino acids. The CDR3 is CASSVLNNEQFF. Written as DNA, the CDR3 is TGTGCCAGCAGTGTTTTAAACAATGAGCAGTTCTTC.

This clonotype has just a few counts. This sequence joins TRBV19 and TRBJ1-6, with 7 nucleotides matching TRBD1. This CDR3 region has 16 residues. The V segment lost 7 bases and the J segment 0 bases; nucleotides outside the gene matches: 6. Germline V gene lookup returns CDR1 LNHDA and CDR2 SQIVND (reference sequence). CDR3 in DNA: TGTGCCAGTAATAGCCGGGACAGCTCCTATAATTCACCCCTCCACTTT. The encoded protein is CASNSRDSSYNSPLHF.

The table lists this clonotype with a few counts. The rearrangement links TRBV3-1 to TRBJ1-1; TRBD1 matches at 9 bases. CDR3 size: 16 residues. Germline assignment: CDR1 LGHDT and CDR2 YNNKEL (reference sequence). V was clipped by 5 bases and J by 6 bases; unmatched bases: 13. CDR3 in DNA: TGTGCCAGCAGCGGAGCGGGACAGGGAGGTTCGGCTGAAGCTTTCTTT. Amino acids: CASSGAGQGGSAEAFF. The whole variable domain, remainder taken from reference TRBV3-1 and TRBJ1-1, is DTAVSQTPKYLVTQMGNDKSIKCEQNLGHDTMYWYKQDSKKFLKIMFSYNNKELIINETVPNRFSPKSPDKAHLNLHINSLELGDSAVYFCASSGAGQGGSAEAFFGQGTRLTVV.

Only a few counts were recorded for this clonotype. The rearrangement links TRBV28 to TRBJ2-5; the D call may be TRBD1 or TRBD2 (5 bases each). Germline-derived CDR1 and CDR2 are MDHEN and SYDVKM. CDR3 size: 13 residues. The germline V and J ends were trimmed by 3 bases and 3 bases, with 8 bases remaining between them. CDR3 in DNA: TGTGCCAGCAGTTTTCTGGGGGAAGAGACCCAGTACTTC. This gives the protein CASSFLGEETQYF.

V and J are TRBV28 and TRBJ2-3; D not resolved. The V and J ends lost 2 bases and 6 bases respectively, with 9 bases between them. The CDR3 sequence is 13 residues long. Germline CDR1 is MDHEN and CDR2 is SYDVKM. The CDR3 sequence: CASSLAELDTQYF. The CDR3 nucleotides read TGTGCCAGCAGTTTAGCAGAGTTGGATACGCAGTATTTT.